This passage covers 14 T cell receptor beta chains from one sample sequenced in a study of blood T cells in healthy people across ages. The second PCR ran about 6 to 11 cycles with a sample-barcoded 5' primer and J-beta primers. MiXCR, applied by TCRdb to the 5' RACE reads, yields one record per CDR3 protein. In the table there are fewer than 900,000 distinct CDR3 sequences, 43% of which are singletons. Material: blood. All receptors come from a woman aged 55-75 years in good health.

This clonotype has only one observation. A much larger clone lies a single base off, so this may be a read error. The rearrangement links TRBV27 to TRBJ1-2; 9 positions match TRBD1. V was clipped by 10 bases and J by 8 bases; unmatched bases: 11. CDR1 MNHEY and CDR2 SMNVEV come from the germline V gene (reference sequence). CDR3 length equals 13 residues. The CDR3 loop reads CANSRDRVNGYTF. The CDR3 bases are TGTGCCAACAGCCGGGACAGGGTTAACGGCTACACCTTC.

The chain carries TRBV5-1 and TRBJ2-3; D gene ambiguous. The CDR3 covers 17 residues. V was trimmed by 2 bases and J by 0 bases, leaving 16 bases between them. Germline loops: CDR1 SGHRS, CDR2 YFSETQ. This chain's CDR3 is CASSFQRADPSTDTQYF. The CDR3 DNA is TGCGCCAGCAGCTTCCAGAGAGCAGACCCTAGCACAGATACGCAGTATTTT.

The sample holds a few counts of this clonotype. V and J are TRBV5-5 and TRBJ2-7; 7 positions agree with TRBD1. CDR3 length: 15 amino acids. V shed 0 bases and J 3 bases; nucleotides not matched to a gene: 6. Germline lookup yields CDR1 SGHKS and CDR2 YYEKEE (reference sequence). The CDR3 here is CASSLDTGDIYEQYF. In DNA, the CDR3 is TGTGCCAGCAGCTTGGATACAGGGGACATCTACGAGCAGTACTTC.

This clonotype was counted between two and nine times. This chain uses TRBV6-2 or TRBV6-3 with TRBJ2-1, with TRBD2 identical over 7 bases. Germline CDR1 MNHEY, CDR2 SVGEGT. V lost 6 bases to trimming and J lost 8 bases; unmatched junction nucleotides: 7. The CDR3 is 13 residues long. The CDR3 loop is CASRRTSRYEQFF. The CDR3 DNA reads as TGTGCCAGCAGACGGACTAGTCGATATGAGCAGTTCTTC.

This clonotype was seen more than once but under ten times. V gene TRBV7-8 combines with J gene TRBJ2-1, with D possibly matching TRBD1 (6 bases). Between the trimmed V and J ends, which lost 1 base and 3 bases, there was a span of 10 bases. CDR1 and CDR2 (germline): SGHVS, FQNEAQ. The CDR3 is 15 residues long. The DNA for the CDR3 is TGTGCCAGCAGCTTAGAGGGGGAAGGCTACAATGAGCAGTTCTTC. Its translation: CASSLEGEGYNEQFF.

This clonotype was picked up many times. The V call is TRBV29-1, the J call TRBJ2-7, with 14 positions matching TRBD2. Unmatched junction bases numbered 8, after V lost 2 bases and J lost 2 bases. The CDR3 has 17 amino acids. Germline lookup yields CDR1 SQVTM and CDR2 ANQGSEA. The chain's CDR3 is CSVELRLAGGSPYEQYF. CDR3 bases: TGCAGCGTTGAACTTAGACTAGCGGGAGGGTCTCCCTACGAGCAGTACTTC.

J is TRBJ2-7 and V is TRBV10-3, with D perhaps TRBD1 (8 bases). Germline CDR1 ENHRY, CDR2 SYGVKD. Trimming stripped 7 bases from V and 10 bases from J, with 17 bases between. The CDR3 has 12 amino acids. The CDR3 region is CAINRGEGFQYF. The CDR3, as DNA: TGTGCCATCAACAGGGGGGAGGGATTCCAGTACTTC.

The V call is TRBV6-2 or TRBV6-3, the J call TRBJ2-3; D not certain. V was pared by 4 bases and J by 0 bases, with 11 bases between. The length of the CDR3 is 15 residues. Germline V gives CDR1 MNHEY, CDR2 SVGEGT. CDR3 in DNA: TGTGCCAGCAGTTCCGGTCAAAGTAGCACAGATACGCAGTATTTT. This encodes CASSSGQSSTDTQYF.

The rearrangement links TRBV15 to TRBJ2-2; D is unresolved. CDR1 LNHNV and CDR2 YYDKDF come from the germline V gene (reference sequence). V lost 2 bases and J 0 bases, leaving 10 bases between the germline ends. The CDR3 runs 16 residues. The CDR3 DNA reads as TGTGCCACCAGCAGAAGGGCCCGTGCGAACACCGGGGAGCTGTTTTTT. Translated, it gives CATSRRARANTGELFF.

The CDR3 protein is CASSYSTGGETQYF. Written as DNA, the CDR3 is TGTGCCAGCAGTTACTCGACGGGGGGTGAGACCCAGTACTTC. The J gene is TRBJ2-7, the V gene TRBV6-6, with TRBD2 matching 7 bases. The J call may be wrong; the DNA end is better matched by TRBJ2-5. Germline V gene data show CDR1 as MNHNY and CDR2 as SVGAGI (reference sequence). This CDR3 comprises 14 residues.

The V call is TRBV20-1, the J call TRBJ1-2; D uncertain. The CDR3 spans 13 residues. Trimming took 3 bases from V and 6 from J, leaving 14 bases between them. The germline V gene encodes CDR1 DFQATT and CDR2 SNEGSKA (reference sequence). The chain's CDR3 is CSASGGAGDGYTF. The CDR3 DNA reads as TGCAGTGCTAGTGGCGGTGCTGGGGATGGCTACACCTTC.

The genes are TRBV7-2 and TRBJ1-2; D ambiguous. This CDR3 spans 13 amino acids. The germline gives CDR1 SGHTA, CDR2 FQGNSA. Deletions cut 3 bases from V and 3 bases from J, with 8 bases between. The CDR3 reads CASSFDEYYGYTF. As DNA, the CDR3 is TGTGCCAGCAGCTTCGACGAGTACTATGGCTACACCTTC.

This clonotype was seen only a few times. This rearrangement joins TRBV12-3 or TRBV12-4 to TRBJ2-3; the D gene is possibly TRBD2 (6 bases). Between the trimmed V and J ends, which lost 7 bases and 3 bases, there was a span of 14 bases. This CDR3 contains 14 residues. Written as DNA, the CDR3 is TGTGCCAGCACTTCTAGACTAGGAACAGATACGCAGTATTTT. It is translated as CASTSRLGTDTQYF.

J is TRBJ2-2 and V is TRBV12-3 or TRBV12-4; TRBD1 is a possible D gene (5 bases). Trimming pared 7 bases from V and 2 bases from J, leaving 11 bases between. The CDR3 length is 14 residues. This chain's CDR3 is CASTLTVNTGELFF. The CDR3 DNA reads as TGTGCCAGCACCTTGACAGTCAACACCGGGGAGCTGTTTTTT.